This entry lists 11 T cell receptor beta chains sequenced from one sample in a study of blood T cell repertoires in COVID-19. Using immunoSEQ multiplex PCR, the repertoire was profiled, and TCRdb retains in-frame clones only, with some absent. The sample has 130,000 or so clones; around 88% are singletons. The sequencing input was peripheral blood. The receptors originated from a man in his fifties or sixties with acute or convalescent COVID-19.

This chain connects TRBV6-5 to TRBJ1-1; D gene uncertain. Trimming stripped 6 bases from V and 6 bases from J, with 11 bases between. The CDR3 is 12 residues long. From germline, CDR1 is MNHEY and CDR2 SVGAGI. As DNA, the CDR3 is TGTGCCAGCAGCCGAGGGAGGGCTGAAGCTTTCTTT. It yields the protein CASSRGRAEAFF.

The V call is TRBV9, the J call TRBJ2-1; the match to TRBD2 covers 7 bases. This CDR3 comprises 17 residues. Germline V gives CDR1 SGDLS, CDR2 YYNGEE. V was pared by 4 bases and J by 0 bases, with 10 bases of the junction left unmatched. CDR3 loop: CASSSEGGRDSYNEQFF. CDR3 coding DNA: TGTGCCAGCAGCTCTGAGGGAGGGCGGGACTCCTACAATGAGCAGTTCTTC.

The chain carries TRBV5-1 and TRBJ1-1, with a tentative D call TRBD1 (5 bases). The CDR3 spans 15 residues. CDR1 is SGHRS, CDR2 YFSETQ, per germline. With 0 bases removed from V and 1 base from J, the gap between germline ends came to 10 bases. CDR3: CASSLEGQKNTEAFF. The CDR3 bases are TGCGCCAGCAGCTTGGAGGGGCAGAAGAACACTGAAGCTTTCTTT.

The CDR3 is CASSLTGGSNQPQHF. CDR3 coding DNA: TGTGCCAGCAGTTTAACAGGGGGCTCGAATCAGCCCCAGCATTTT. The J gene is TRBJ1-5, the V gene TRBV27; the match to TRBD1 covers 9 bases. V lost 2 bases, J lost 4 bases, and 3 bases stayed unmatched. CDR3 length equals 15 residues. Germline lookup yields CDR1 MNHEY and CDR2 SMNVEV (reference sequence).

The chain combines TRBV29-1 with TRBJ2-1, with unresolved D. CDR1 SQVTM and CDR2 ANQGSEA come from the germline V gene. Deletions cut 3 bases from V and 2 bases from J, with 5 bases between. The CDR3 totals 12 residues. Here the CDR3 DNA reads TGCAGCGTTGAGATAGCCTACAATGAGCAGTTCTTC. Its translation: CSVEIAYNEQFF.

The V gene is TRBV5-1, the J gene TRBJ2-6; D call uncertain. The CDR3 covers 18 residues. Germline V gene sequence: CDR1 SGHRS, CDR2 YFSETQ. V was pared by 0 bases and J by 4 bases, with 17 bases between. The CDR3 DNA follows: TGCGCCAGCAGCTTGGCCGCGTCAGGCTCGCAAGGGGCCAACGTCCTGACTTTC. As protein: CASSLAASGSQGANVLTF.

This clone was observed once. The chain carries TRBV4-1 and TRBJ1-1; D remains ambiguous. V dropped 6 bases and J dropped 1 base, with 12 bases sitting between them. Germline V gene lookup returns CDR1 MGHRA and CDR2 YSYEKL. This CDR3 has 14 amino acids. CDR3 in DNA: TGCGCCAGCAGTCCTGAGATTCGGAACACTGAAGCTTTCTTT. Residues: CASSPEIRNTEAFF.

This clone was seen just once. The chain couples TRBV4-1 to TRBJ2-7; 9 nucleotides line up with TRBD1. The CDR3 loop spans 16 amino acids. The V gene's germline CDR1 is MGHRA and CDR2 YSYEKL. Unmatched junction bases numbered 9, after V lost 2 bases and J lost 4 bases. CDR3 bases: TGCGCCAGCAGCCAATTCCTACAGGGGGCTTCGTACGAGCAGTACTTC. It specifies CASSQFLQGASYEQYF.

The CDR3 is CASSIRGIRETQYF. The CDR3 DNA reads as TGTGCCAGTAGTATTAGGGGGATCCGAGAGACCCAGTACTTC. The rearrangement joins TRBV19 to TRBJ2-5, with TRBD1 as a possible D gene (6 bases). With 3 bases removed from V and 4 bases from J, the gap between germline ends came to 12 bases. The CDR3 extends over 14 amino acids. From germline, CDR1 is LNHDA and CDR2 SQIVND (reference sequence).

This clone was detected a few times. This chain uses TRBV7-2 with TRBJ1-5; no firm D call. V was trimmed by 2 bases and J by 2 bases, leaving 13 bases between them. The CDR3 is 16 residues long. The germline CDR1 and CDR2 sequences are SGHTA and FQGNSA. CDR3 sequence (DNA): TGTGCCAGCAGCTTATCAGGTGGTAAGGGCAATCAGCCCCAGCATTTT. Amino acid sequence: CASSLSGGKGNQPQHF.

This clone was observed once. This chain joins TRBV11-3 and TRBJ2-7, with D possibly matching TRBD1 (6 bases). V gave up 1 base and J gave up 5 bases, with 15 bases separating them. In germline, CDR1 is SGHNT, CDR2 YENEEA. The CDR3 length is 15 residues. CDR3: CASSLGQADLDEQYF. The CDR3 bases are TGTGCCAGCAGCTTAGGACAGGCCGACCTGGACGAGCAGTACTTC. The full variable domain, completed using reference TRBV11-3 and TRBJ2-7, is EAGVVQSPRYKIIEKKQPVAFWCNPISGHNTLYWYLQNLGQGPELLIRYENEEAVDDSQLPKDRFSAERLKGVDSTLKIQPAELGDSAVYLCASSLGQADLDEQYFGPGTRLTVT.